This T cell receptor beta chain derives from a study of vaccination effects on CD4 cells after COVID-19. V lost 4 bases, J lost 6 bases, and 10 bases lay in between. The CDR3 is 12 amino acids. Germline V gene sequence: CDR1 SGHVS, CDR2 FQNEAQ. Sequencing used immunoSEQ multiplex PCR; TCRdb keeps in-frame clones, though not all of them. This sample carries approximately 74,000 clones, around four fifths of them seen once, and the ten largest clones take 0.85% to 1.2%. Points on this clone: As yet, its antigen is unknown.

In the ViraFEST assay, antigen-specific CD4+ clonotypes were identified by expansion after peptide-pool stimulation. Having been cultured for less than 12 days, the cells underwent CD4+ T cell isolation. Each person got two doses of an mRNA SARS-CoV-2 vaccine, BNT162b2 or mRNA-1273. Cultivation was performed at more than 1.5 million PBMC per well with roughly 10 IU/ml IL-2 and 9.5 to 10 ug/ml peptides added. The clonotype originates from a human donor who received a COVID-19 vaccine. The V and J genes are TRBV7-8 and TRBJ2-7; D ambiguous. Sample: CD4+ T cells from PBMCs cultured with HCoV-OC43 spike peptides, taken after COVID-19 vaccination. Subset denoted: HCoV-OC43 spike overlapping peptide pool stimulation. CDR3 residues: CASSSLMREQYV. CDR3 in DNA: TGTGCCAGCAGCTCTTTAATGCGCGAGCAGTACGTC.